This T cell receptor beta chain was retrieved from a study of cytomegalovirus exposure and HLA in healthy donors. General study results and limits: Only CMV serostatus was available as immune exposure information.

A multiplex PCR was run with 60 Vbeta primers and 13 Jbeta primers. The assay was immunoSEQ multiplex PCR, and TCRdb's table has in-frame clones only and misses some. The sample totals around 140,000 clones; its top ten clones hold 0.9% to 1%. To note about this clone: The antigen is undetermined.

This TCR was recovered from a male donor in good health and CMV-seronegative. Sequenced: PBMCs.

The CDR3 coding sequence is TGTGCCAGCAGTTACGAGGGAACTGAAGCTTTCTTT. It specifies CASSYEGTEAFF. The J gene is TRBJ1-1, the V gene TRBV6-5; D unresolved. V was shortened by 2 bases and J by 5 bases, with 6 bases between the two germline ends. The CDR3 extends over 12 amino acids. From germline, CDR1 is MNHEY and CDR2 SVGAGI.